The 26 T cell receptor beta chains below all came from one sample that was sequenced in a study of blood T cell repertoires in COVID-19. TCRdb keeps only in-frame clones here, not all; method: immunoSEQ multiplex PCR. Among fewer than 45,000 clones listed, over 70% were seen once. Input material: peripheral blood. These receptors all come from a human donor in a cohort sampled during active COVID-19.

On this clone: One junction end does not reproduce the germline sequence, and a read error may be involved. This chain joins TRBV9 and TRBJ1-2, with D unclear. Germline V gives CDR1 SGDLS, CDR2 YYNGEE. The CDR3 length is 13 residues. This chain's CDR3 is CASSVVPTGVENF. CDR3 coding DNA: TGTGCCAGCAGCGTGGTTCCAACGGGAGTGGAGAACTTC.

This chain joins TRBV5-1 and TRBJ2-5, with 9 bases aligning to TRBD2. Germline values: CDR1 SGHRS, CDR2 YFSETQ. The CDR3 extends over 16 amino acids. After removal of 0 bases from V and 5 bases from J, the junction contained 8 bases not matched to a gene. The CDR3 is CASSLGLAVRKETQYF. CDR3 DNA: TGCGCCAGCAGCTTGGGACTAGCGGTCCGAAAGGAGACCCAGTACTTC.

This clone is a singleton in its sample. The chain uses TRBV5-5 and TRBJ1-2, with 10 positions matching TRBD1. Germline-derived CDR1 and CDR2 are SGHKS and YYEKEE (reference sequence). The CDR3 is 13 amino acids. V was clipped by 4 bases and J by 4 bases; unmatched bases: 1. The CDR3 DNA reads TGTGCCAGCAGCGGGACAGGGGCCTATGGCTACACCTTC. It yields the protein CASSGTGAYGYTF.

The genes are TRBV2 and TRBJ2-5; the D gene is possibly TRBD2 (5 bases). CDR1 and CDR2 (germline): SNHLY, FYNNEI. V gave up 8 bases and J gave up 1 base, with 11 bases separating them. The CDR3 is made up of 13 amino acids. This CDR3 is CASQEAVQETQYF. The CDR3 bases are TGTGCCAGCCAGGAGGCGGTCCAAGAGACCCAGTACTTC.

The chain links TRBV5-4 to TRBJ2-5; weak D call: TRBD1 (7 bases). Germline CDR1 SGHNT, CDR2 YYREEE (reference sequence). V gave up 4 bases and J gave up 1 base, with 11 bases separating them. The CDR3 is made up of 14 amino acids. As DNA, the CDR3 is TGTGCCAGCAGCGCGGGACAGACCCAAGAGACCCAGTACTTC. It yields the protein CASSAGQTQETQYF.

The chain uses TRBV19 and TRBJ2-6; 12 nucleotides align to TRBD1. This CDR3 has 18 amino acids. Losses at the gene ends were 6 bases for V and 4 bases for J; bases not matched to a gene: 10. The V gene's germline CDR1 is LNHDA and CDR2 SQIVND (reference sequence). The CDR3 spells CASSGPGQGARGANVLTF. CDR3 nucleotide sequence: TGTGCCAGTAGCGGACCGGGACAGGGGGCGCGAGGGGCCAACGTCCTGACTTTC.

This sequence joins TRBV15 and TRBJ2-5, with 11 bases matching TRBD1. Germline CDR1 reads LNHNV; CDR2 reads YYDKDF (reference sequence). The CDR3 loop spans 16 amino acids. V was pared by 6 bases and J by 2 bases, with 8 bases of the junction left unmatched. The CDR3 nucleotides read TGTGCCACCAGGAACCGGGACAGGGGGAGGCAAGAGACCCAGTACTTC. It specifies CATRNRDRGRQETQYF.

J is TRBJ1-1 and V is TRBV18; the D gene is possibly TRBD1 (5 bases). Germline V gene sequence: CDR1 KGHSH, CDR2 LQKENI. CDR3 size: 14 residues. Between the trimmed V and J ends, which lost 2 bases and 4 bases, there was a span of 11 bases. Here the CDR3 reads CASSPTTGSTEAFF. The CDR3, as DNA: TGTGCCAGCTCACCAACAACAGGATCCACTGAAGCTTTCTTT.

The V gene is TRBV6-1, the J gene TRBJ2-7, with a tentative D call TRBD1 (6 bases). V was trimmed by 1 base and J by 0 bases, leaving 10 bases between them. CDR3 length: 15 amino acids. Per the germline V gene, CDR1 is MNHNS and CDR2 is SASEGT. The CDR3 sequence is CASSEVQGNSYEQYF. CDR3 nucleotide sequence: TGTGCCAGCAGTGAAGTACAGGGAAACTCCTACGAGCAGTACTTC.

The rearrangement joins TRBV7-9 to TRBJ1-1; tentatively, D is TRBD1 (5 bases). Trimming took 6 bases from V and 7 from J, leaving 21 bases between them. The germline V gene encodes CDR1 SEHNR and CDR2 FQNEAQ (reference sequence). This CDR3 comprises 15 residues. The CDR3 bases are TGTGCCAGCAGTAGGGGAGGGGAGAAGGTTGGTGAAGCTTTCTTT. It codes for CASSRGGEKVGEAFF.

This clone was found a few times. The CDR3 nucleotides read TGTGCCAGCAGTAGGACAGGGATCTATGGCTACACCTTC. Translation gives CASSRTGIYGYTF. The chain combines TRBV6-5 with TRBJ1-2; 8 nucleotides line up with TRBD1. Germline CDR1 MNHEY, CDR2 SVGAGI. The CDR3 runs to 13 residues. With 5 bases clipped from V and 4 bases from J, the junction kept 3 bases outside the gene matches.

The chain is built from TRBV19 and TRBJ1-1; 8 nucleotides match TRBD1. Trimming cost V 6 bases and J 0 bases; bases outside gene matches: 6. The CDR3 sequence is 15 residues long. Germline values: CDR1 LNHDA, CDR2 SQIVND (reference sequence). CDR3 in amino acids: CASSNRQGLNTEAFF. In nucleotides, the CDR3 is TGTGCCAGTAGCAACCGACAGGGGCTGAACACTGAAGCTTTCTTT.

CDR3 nucleotide sequence: TGTGCCACCAGCAGAGGAGCTAGCGGGAGTTACGAGCAGTACTTC. The encoded protein is CATSRGASGSYEQYF. The chain has TRBV15 and TRBJ2-7; 10 nucleotides line up with TRBD2. CDR3 length equals 15 residues. The J segment lost 4 bases and the V segment lost 1 base, leaving 4 bases of the junction unmatched. Looked up from germline, CDR1 is LNHNV and CDR2 is YYDKDF (reference sequence).

The chain uses TRBV24-1 and TRBJ2-1; 11 bases fit TRBD1. The CDR3 covers 16 residues. The V and J ends lost 3 bases and 7 bases, in that order; junction bases with no gene match: 7. Germline CDR1 reads KGHDR; CDR2 reads SFDVKD. This chain's CDR3 is CATSDPGQGAKNEQFF. Written as DNA, the CDR3 is TGTGCCACCAGTGATCCAGGACAGGGGGCTAAAAATGAGCAGTTCTTC.

The chain combines TRBV2 with TRBJ1-2; 10 bases fit TRBD1. Trimming cost V 7 bases and J 5 bases; bases outside gene matches: 4. This CDR3 spans 13 amino acids. The germline V gene has CDR1 SNHLY and CDR2 FYNNEI. In DNA, the CDR3 is TGTGCCAGCACCGGGACAGGGGAATATGGCTACACCTTC. Translated: CASTGTGEYGYTF.

As DNA, the CDR3 is TGCAGCGTTGTGGGACTAGCGGGAGTAAACGAGCAGTACTTC. This gives the protein CSVVGLAGVNEQYF. This chain links TRBV29-1 with TRBJ2-7; TRBD2 matches 14 bases. The CDR3 runs to 14 residues. V was clipped by 4 bases and J by 5 bases; unmatched bases: 4. Germline V gives CDR1 SQVTM, CDR2 ANQGSEA.

V and J are TRBV7-3 and TRBJ2-1; the D gene is possibly TRBD1 (5 bases). V dropped 2 bases and J dropped 5 bases, with 16 bases sitting between them. Germline V gene sequence: CDR1 SGHTA, CDR2 FQGTGA. CDR3 length: 16 residues. The CDR3 reads CASSLGAASLNNEQFF. The CDR3 DNA is TGTGCCAGCAGCTTAGGGGCAGCGAGCTTAAACAATGAGCAGTTCTTC. Together with reference TRBV7-3 and TRBJ2-1, the CDR3 gives the full variable domain: GAGVSQTPSNKVTEKGKYVELRCDPISGHTALYWYRQSLGQGPEFLIYFQGTGAADDSGLPNDRFFAVRPEGSVSTLKIQRTERGDSAVYLCASSLGAASLNNEQFFGPGTRLTVL.

The table lists this clone with a count of one. This chain connects TRBV10-3 to TRBJ2-1, with 7 bases that match TRBD2. The CDR3 is 14 residues long. CDR1 is ENHRY and CDR2 is SYGVKD in the germline V gene. After removal of 3 bases from V and 15 bases from J, the junction contained 14 bases not matched to a gene. The CDR3 DNA reads as TGTGCCATCAGTGAAGGAGGTGCGGGAGCCCCCCCGTTCTTC. Translation: CAISEGGAGAPPFF.

CDR3 in amino acids: CASSGTNSYEQYF. In DNA, the CDR3 is TGTGCCAGCAGCGGGACAAATTCCTACGAGCAGTACTTC. The rearrangement links TRBV6-2 or TRBV6-3 to TRBJ2-7; D possibly corresponds to TRBD1 (6 bases). CDR1 and CDR2 from the germline V gene are MNHEY and SVGEGT. The CDR3 length is 13 residues. V lost 6 bases and J 1 base, leaving 10 bases between the germline ends.

The chain combines TRBV6-2 or TRBV6-3 with TRBJ1-2, with 7 bases lining up with TRBD1. Germline values: CDR1 MNHEY, CDR2 SVGEGT. This CDR3 is built from 16 residues. Germline trimming cut 5 bases from V and 0 bases from J; bases unmatched to any gene: 9. As DNA, the CDR3 is TGTGCCAGCAGTCGAGGGGGCCAAACCACTAACTATGGCTACACCTTC. Residues: CASSRGGQTTNYGYTF.

The chain couples TRBV11-3 to TRBJ1-4; 7 nucleotides agree with TRBD1. CDR1 and CDR2 from the germline V gene are SGHNT and YENEEA. V shed 5 bases, J shed 6 bases, and the junction held 6 bases outside the gene matches. The length of the CDR3 is 14 residues. CDR3 sequence reads: CASSQRQGDEKLFF. The CDR3 DNA sequence: TGTGCCAGCAGCCAAAGACAGGGAGATGAAAAACTGTTTTTT.

CDR3 loop: CASSLSSRGHRYEQYF. CDR3 coding DNA: TGTGCCAGCAGTTTATCGTCCCGGGGACATAGATACGAGCAGTACTTC. The chain uses TRBV27 and TRBJ2-7; possible D gene TRBD1, 6 bases. V lost 0 bases and J 4 bases, leaving 16 bases between the germline ends. This CDR3 has 16 residues. Germline V gives CDR1 MNHEY, CDR2 SMNVEV (reference sequence).

The chain combines TRBV7-2 with TRBJ2-3; D remains unclear. Germline lookup yields CDR1 SGHTA and CDR2 FQGNSA. Trimming left V 5 bases short and J 6 bases short, with 6 bases between. The CDR3 covers 11 residues. Here the CDR3 DNA reads TGTGCCAGCAGCCTAACGGATACGCAGTATTTT. Its protein product is CASSLTDTQYF.

This chain links TRBV28 with TRBJ1-1; D is perhaps TRBD1 (6 bases). The CDR3 spans 13 residues. V lost 8 bases, J lost 5 bases, and 15 bases lay in between. The germline CDR1 and CDR2 sequences are MDHEN and SYDVKM. For the CDR3, the DNA is TGTGCCAGCGGCAGGGGTTTGGGGACTGAAGCTTTCTTT. As protein: CASGRGLGTEAFF. Variable domain in full (rest from reference TRBV28 and TRBJ1-1): DVKVTQSSRYLVKRTGEKVFLECVQDMDHENMFWYRQDPGLGLRLIYFSYDVKMKEKGDIPEGYSVSREKKERFSLILESASTNQTSMYLCASGRGLGTEAFFGQGTRLTVV.

The chain is built from TRBV30 and TRBJ1-2; no clear D gene. Germline values: CDR1 GTSNPN, CDR2 SVGIG (reference sequence). Trimming shortened V by 1 base and J by 4 bases, and 7 bases separated the two germline ends. This CDR3 has 12 residues. The CDR3 sequence is CAWSGDTYGYTF. The CDR3 coding sequence is TGTGCCTGGAGTGGCGATACCTATGGCTACACCTTC.

V gene TRBV30 combines with J gene TRBJ2-5; perhaps TRBD1 as D (5 bases). This CDR3 is 13 amino acids long. Germline V CDR1 and CDR2: GTSNPN, SVGIG (reference sequence). The V gene lost 6 bases and the J gene lost 4 bases, with 15 bases spanning the gap. CDR3 residues: CACLDQGGETQYF. In DNA form, the CDR3 reads TGTGCCTGCCTCGATCAGGGTGGAGAGACCCAGTACTTC.